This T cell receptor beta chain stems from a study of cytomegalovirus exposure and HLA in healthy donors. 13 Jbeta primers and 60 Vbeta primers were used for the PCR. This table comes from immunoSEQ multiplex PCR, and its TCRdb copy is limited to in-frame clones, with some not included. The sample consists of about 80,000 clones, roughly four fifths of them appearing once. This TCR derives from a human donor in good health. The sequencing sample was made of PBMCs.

Here the CDR3 reads CSVAGLQNTGELFF. CDR3 nucleotides: TGCAGCGTTGCGGGACTGCAAAACACCGGGGAGCTGTTTTTT. This chain links TRBV29-1 with TRBJ2-2; possible D gene TRBD2, 6 bases. CDR3 length: 14 amino acids. Per germline, CDR1 SQVTM and CDR2 ANQGSEA. The ends were cut back, 4 bases at V and 2 bases at J, with 11 bases in the middle.